The 7 T cell receptor beta chains below come from one sample, sequenced in a study of T cells in Graves' hyperthyroidism and ophthalmopathy. Template material for amplifying TCR beta CDR3 regions consisted of RNA transcripts. RT-PCR in the first round (using the HTBI primer set) targeted the TCR CDR3. TCRdb processed the multiplex PCR reads anew with MiXCR; each CDR3 protein has one entry. The sample holds 370,000 or so distinct CDR3 sequences, around 16% seen once. Sequencing input: blood. The receptors originated from a woman aged 18-30 years with Graves' hyperthyroidism that later progressed to Graves' ophthalmopathy.

A remark on this clonotype: One base away lies a much larger clone, so this may be a sequencing read error. The chain couples TRBV2 to TRBJ2-6; D may match TRBD1 or TRBD2 (5 bases each). The germline V gene encodes CDR1 SNHLY and CDR2 FYNNEI. CDR3 length equals 16 residues. Here the CDR3 reads CASRKLVTSGANVQTF. The CDR3 DNA sequence: TGTGCCAGCAGGAAACTAGTAACCTCTGGGGCCAACGTCCAGACTTTC.

Details on this clonotype: The junction and the germline gene differ at one end; a read error may be behind it. CDR3 sequence (DNA): TGTGCCAGCAGCTTTGGCTTGGACAGCCTCCTCTTC. Translation gives CASSFGLDSLLF. The V and J genes are TRBV7-9 and TRBJ2-1, with D tentatively TRBD1 (6 bases). The CDR3 contains 12 residues. Germline values: CDR1 SEHNR, CDR2 FQNEAQ (reference sequence).

Comment on this clonotype: Compared with germline, one end of the junction differs, possibly owing to a read error. The rearrangement uses TRBV6-2 or TRBV6-3 and TRBJ2-7; D uncertain. CDR3 length equals 14 residues. Germline V gives CDR1 MNHEY, CDR2 SVGEGT. CDR3 sequence (DNA): TGTGCCAGCAGTTACCAAGCGTTTACCTACGAGCAGCACTTC. Amino acids: CASSYQAFTYEQHF.

This clonotype occurred many times. In DNA, the CDR3 is TGTGCCACCAGTGGCATTAGCGGGAGGGCCACCGGGGAGCTGTTTTTT. The encoded protein is CATSGISGRATGELFF. The chain carries TRBV24-1 and TRBJ2-2, with 11 positions matching TRBD2. V shed 5 bases, J shed 4 bases, and the junction held 5 bases outside the gene matches. The CDR3 consists of 16 residues. CDR1 is KGHDR, CDR2 SFDVKD, per germline.

This clonotype was seen ten or more times. J is TRBJ2-7 and V is TRBV20-1; no clear D gene. With 2 bases removed from V and 3 bases from J, the gap between germline ends came to 8 bases. Germline V gives CDR1 DFQATT, CDR2 SNEGSKA (reference sequence). This CDR3 has 12 residues. The CDR3: CSARRGVYEQYF. The CDR3 nucleotides read TGCAGTGCTAGAAGAGGAGTCTACGAGCAGTACTTC.

The table lists this clonotype with many counts. The J gene is TRBJ2-3, the V gene TRBV2, with 7 bases aligning to TRBD2. This CDR3 comprises 16 residues. Per germline, CDR1 SNHLY and CDR2 FYNNEI. V dropped 6 bases and J dropped 1; count of bases not matched to a gene: 10. The CDR3 DNA sequence: TGTGCCAGCAGGTCCCCGAGTGGGGGGGGCACAGATACGCAGTATTTT. Protein product: CASRSPSGGGTDTQYF.

This clonotype has a count of ten or more. The chain recombines TRBV20-1 with TRBJ2-7; 11 nucleotides align to TRBD2. Germline assignment: CDR1 DFQATT and CDR2 SNEGSKA (reference sequence). The CDR3 has 14 amino acids. The V segment lost 1 base and the J segment 7 bases; nucleotides outside the gene matches: 6. CDR3: CSARGTSGPWEQYF. DNA for the CDR3: TGCAGTGCTAGAGGGACTAGCGGGCCCTGGGAGCAGTACTTC.